One TCR beta chain is described in this entry. Its target is unknown. This table comes from immunoSEQ multiplex PCR, and its TCRdb copy is limited to in-frame clones, with some not included. This table holds under 1 million clones, about 91% found once. Trimming removed 4 bases from V and 4 bases from J; junction bases left unmatched: 9. The CDR3 has 16 residues. Germline V gene lookup returns CDR1 MDHEN and CDR2 SYDVKM. CD8 cells classed as naive were CD45RO-negative and positively selected for CCR7, excluding terminally differentiated effector memory CD45RA+ cells. This record belongs to a study of shared clonotypes between healthy human individuals. Overall study: In total, the donors were two women and three men aged 18 to 49. Each donor's CD8 memory used one plate, CD8 naive two, each CD4 subset three. General study points: In several donors, about 5% of naive CD4 clonotypes appeared in common. Memory subsets had estimated richness that was generally smaller than that of naive subsets.

The source is a man aged 30 to 39 in good health. The chain recombines TRBV28 with TRBJ2-1, with TRBD2 matching 8 bases. Sequences were obtained from naive CD8+ T cells sorted from blood. The DNA of the CDR3 is TGTGCCAGCAGTTCATTAACTAGCGGACTTTACAATGAGCAGTTCTTC. It yields the protein CASSSLTSGLYNEQFF.